Below, one TCR beta chain is given with its context. What it binds is not known. The germline V gene encodes CDR1 MDHEN and CDR2 SYDVKM. V was pared by 6 bases and J by 3 bases, with 15 bases between. The CDR3 spans 15 residues. This sample is part of a study of cytomegalovirus exposure and HLA in healthy donors. A multiplex PCR was run with 60 Vbeta primers and 13 Jbeta primers. Data came from immunoSEQ multiplex PCR; TCRdb stores just in-frame clones and leaves some out. The sample consists of over 150,000 clones, 77% of them appearing once. The study's findings and limits: Prediction of most subjects' HLA-A and HLA-B alleles by TCR beta sequences was reportedly accurate.

The sequenced sample was PBMCs. This TCR came from a woman in her thirties or forties in good health and CMV-seropositive. This sequence joins TRBV28 and TRBJ1-5, with D tentatively TRBD1 (6 bases). The CDR3 protein is CASRGPGAPNQPQHF. CDR3 DNA: TGTGCCAGCAGGGGGCCAGGGGCCCCCAATCAGCCCCAGCATTTT.